This T cell receptor (beta chain) was captured in a study of T cells in Graves' hyperthyroidism and ophthalmopathy. There were TCR beta CDR3 regions amplified from RNA transcripts. The HTBI primer set was used in a first-round RT-PCR of the TCR CDR3. TCRdb independently ran MiXCR on the multiplex PCR reads; one entry per CDR3 protein. This table has 500,000 to 600,000 distinct CDR3 sequences, 40% to 55% appearing once. The sample holds many counts of this clonotype. Diagnosis of hyperthyroidism was new in patients aged 18 to 65, and its duration was under 2 months. Lactation, pregnancy, other autoimmune disease or uncontrolled infection excluded patients. Germline CDR1 SGHTS, CDR2 YDEGEE. Trimming cost V 0 bases and J 6 bases, with 9 bases left between them. The CDR3 consists of 13 residues.

The rearrangement joins TRBV5-8 to TRBJ1-2; D is unresolved. The material sequenced was peripheral blood or thyroid tissue (not recorded which). This receptor was identified in a woman younger than 30 with Graves' hyperthyroidism. Here the CDR3 reads CASSLDRWDGYTF. CDR3 bases: TGTGCCAGCAGCTTGGATCGGTGGGATGGCTACACCTTC.